A single T cell receptor (beta chain) is shown here with its context. This CDR3 is 15 amino acids long. Trimming took off 6 bases at V and 1 base at J, with 16 bases between the two ends. The germline CDR1 and CDR2 sequences are MNHNY and SVGAGI (reference sequence). Treatment specified: roughly 20 received Ad26.COV2.S at low or high dose, single or two shots; a few received placebo; per-sample allocation not given. Day 63 after the first injection of vaccine or placebo was the sampling time. These data belong to a study of Ad26.COV2.S vaccination and SARS-CoV-2 variants. Repertoires were generated with immunoSEQ multiplex PCR, while TCRdb's copy carries only in-frame clones and drops some. Among around 500,000 clones listed, roughly nine tenths were seen once.

Sequencing used peripheral blood, obtained in a trial of Ad26.COV2.S vaccine versus placebo. This receptor was identified in a person aged 18-60 years who received the Ad26.COV2.S COVID-19 vaccine or a placebo. V usage is TRBV6-6 and J usage is TRBJ2-7; no definite D call. Here the CDR3 DNA reads TGTGCCAGCAGCCCCGGGCTGGCAGGATCCTACGAGCAGTACTTC. It is translated as CASSPGLAGSYEQYF.